One sample yielded the 24 T cell receptor beta chains listed below, sequenced in a study of early stage breast cancer tumors. TCRdb keeps only in-frame clones here, not all; method: immunoSEQ multiplex PCR. The sample includes about 53,000 clones, around 90% of them seen just once. The sequenced material came from blood. The receptors here all came from a person aged 70 to 85 with breast cancer.

This sequence joins TRBV10-1 and TRBJ2-1; 12 bases align to TRBD2. Looked up from germline, CDR1 is WNHNN and CDR2 is SYGVQD (reference sequence). This CDR3 has 15 amino acids. Germline trimming cut 5 bases from V and 7 bases from J; bases unmatched to any gene: 6. The CDR3 nucleotides read TGCGCCAGCAGTCCACTAGCGGGGGGTCTTAATGAGCAGTTCTTC. Translation: CASSPLAGGLNEQFF.

The rearrangement joins TRBV5-4 to TRBJ2-3, with TRBD1 as a possible D gene (6 bases). Germline V gene sequence: CDR1 SGHNT, CDR2 YYREEE (reference sequence). The germline V and J ends were trimmed by 2 bases and 4 bases, with 11 bases remaining between them. This CDR3 is built from 14 residues. This CDR3 is CASSLGGGADTQYF. The CDR3 region has the DNA TGTGCCAGCAGCTTAGGGGGTGGCGCAGATACGCAGTATTTT.

This clone showed up just once. The chain couples TRBV4-1 to TRBJ2-1; possible D gene TRBD1, 5 bases. This CDR3 is built from 14 residues. Germline V gene data show CDR1 as MGHRA and CDR2 as YSYEKL. V was pared by 2 bases and J by 10 bases, with 15 bases between. CDR3 region: CASSQPMDKREQFF. DNA for the CDR3: TGCGCCAGCAGCCAACCCATGGACAAAAGGGAGCAGTTCTTC.

The chain carries TRBV6-1 and TRBJ2-1; 11 nucleotides match TRBD2. Germline trimming cut 5 bases from V and 7 bases from J; bases unmatched to any gene: 7. Germline assignment: CDR1 MNHNS and CDR2 SASEGT. The CDR3 sequence is 15 residues long. CDR3 residues: CASSPGTSGGNEQFF. The CDR3 DNA reads TGTGCCAGCAGTCCCGGGACTAGCGGTGGGAATGAGCAGTTCTTC.

V is TRBV20-1 and J is TRBJ1-5; D not certain. The V gene's germline CDR1 is DFQATT and CDR2 SNEGSKA (reference sequence). V was pared by 5 bases and J by 5 bases, with 7 bases between. The CDR3 totals 11 residues. Here the CDR3 reads CSASPYQPQHF. The DNA of the CDR3 is TGCAGTGCTTCCCCTTATCAGCCCCAGCATTTT.

This clone was counted a few times. The chain has TRBV5-4 and TRBJ2-5, with a possible D match to TRBD1 (7 bases). Germline V gives CDR1 SGHNT, CDR2 YYREEE (reference sequence). There are 14 residues in the CDR3. The V and J ends lost 4 bases and 5 bases respectively, with 15 bases between them. DNA for the CDR3: TGTGCCAGCAGCGCGGGACAGATTCGGGAGACCCAGTACTTC. Its protein is CASSAGQIRETQYF.

The sample holds one count of this clone. This rearrangement joins TRBV6-5 to TRBJ2-1, with D unclear. Germline V CDR1 and CDR2: MNHEY, SVGAGI. V lost 4 bases to trimming and J lost 12 bases, with 10 bases between them. This CDR3 is 11 amino acids long. The CDR3 sequence: CASSSLGMQFF. DNA for the CDR3: TGTGCCAGCAGTTCGCTGGGCATGCAGTTCTTC.

The V gene is TRBV4-1, the J gene TRBJ2-3, with TRBD2 matching over 9 bases. The length of the CDR3 is 16 residues. The germline CDR1 and CDR2 sequences are MGHRA and YSYEKL. V was clipped by 0 bases and J by 6 bases; unmatched bases: 7. Here the CDR3 reads CASSQDQLAGPDTQYF. The CDR3 nucleotides are TGCGCCAGCAGCCAAGATCAACTAGCGGGCCCCGATACGCAGTATTTT.

This chain links TRBV5-1 with TRBJ2-5; TRBD2 agrees at 7 bases. CDR1 and CDR2 from the germline V gene are SGHRS and YFSETQ. The ends lost 4 bases at V and 3 bases at J; junction bases unmatched: 6. The CDR3 runs to 14 residues. This CDR3 reads CASSPTSLKETQYF. The CDR3, as DNA: TGCGCCAGCAGCCCGACTAGCCTCAAAGAGACCCAGTACTTC.

J is TRBJ2-2 and V is TRBV7-2, with D possibly TRBD2 on 6 matching bases. Germline V lookup: CDR1 SGHTA, CDR2 FQGNSA. The length of the CDR3 is 13 residues. Trimming removed 7 bases at V and 4 bases at J, with 10 bases between. CDR3 sequence: CASTLRGTGELFF. The CDR3 DNA is TGTGCCAGCACCCTGCGGGGCACCGGGGAGCTGTTTTTT.

For the CDR3, the DNA is TGTGCCAGCAGCCCGCGGGGAACGGATGAAAAACTGTTTTTT. Protein sequence: CASSPRGTDEKLFF. This chain joins TRBV7-2 and TRBJ1-4; the D is unclear. The CDR3 spans 14 residues. Trimming removed 5 bases from V and 6 bases from J, with 13 bases in between. Germline values: CDR1 SGHTA, CDR2 FQGNSA.

V and J are TRBV18 and TRBJ2-5; 12 nucleotides agree with TRBD2. J was trimmed by 2 bases and V by 3 bases; bases with no gene match: 7. CDR3 size: 17 residues. CDR1 KGHSH and CDR2 LQKENI come from the germline V gene. The CDR3 DNA reads as TGTGCCAGCTCACCCGCATTGACTAGCGGGGGACAAGAGACCCAGTACTTC. Protein: CASSPALTSGGQETQYF.

This chain uses TRBV5-8 with TRBJ1-2; possible D gene TRBD1, 5 bases. CDR3 length: 13 residues. V was trimmed by 2 bases and J by 9 bases, leaving 14 bases between them. Germline V gene data show CDR1 as SGHTS and CDR2 as YDEGEE. In nucleotides, the CDR3 is TGTGCCAGCAGCTTCCGGCAGGGTTCGAGCTACACCTTC. Amino acid sequence: CASSFRQGSSYTF. Based on the CDR3 plus reference TRBV5-8 and TRBJ1-2, the full variable domain is EAGVTQSPTHLIKTRGQQATLRCSPISGHTSVYWYQQALGLGLQFLLWYDEGEERNRGNFPPRFSGRQFPNYSSELNVNALELEDSALYLCASSFRQGSSYTFGSGTRLTVV.

This clone was detected once. The V call is TRBV28, the J call TRBJ2-3; no definite D call. This CDR3 comprises 15 residues. The germline V gene has CDR1 MDHEN and CDR2 SYDVKM. Trimming cost V 5 bases and J 0 bases, with 12 bases left between them. The CDR3 DNA follows: TGTGCCAGCAGTACGGCCGGGTATAGCACAGATACGCAGTATTTT. Translation: CASSTAGYSTDTQYF.

The V and J genes are TRBV19 and TRBJ1-2; no reliable D call. This CDR3 has 13 residues. The V and J ends lost 5 bases and 3 bases respectively, with 10 bases between them. In germline, CDR1 is LNHDA, CDR2 SQIVND (reference sequence). The CDR3 DNA follows: TGTGCCAGTAGTGGAGCATCGGACTATGGCTACACCTTC. Its translation is CASSGASDYGYTF.

V is TRBV2 and J is TRBJ2-3, with 7 bases matching TRBD2. Trimming at V came to 8 bases and at J to 2 bases, leaving 7 bases not matched to a gene. The CDR3 sequence is 14 residues long. CDR1 and CDR2 from the germline V gene are SNHLY and FYNNEI. CDR3 DNA: TGTGCCAGCGGCCTAGCGGATTCCACAGATACGCAGTATTTT. Amino acid sequence: CASGLADSTDTQYF.

J is TRBJ1-1 and V is TRBV11-2; maybe TRBD1 (6 bases). The CDR3 runs to 17 residues. Between the trimmed V and J ends, which lost 1 base and 4 bases, there was a span of 19 bases. CDR1 and CDR2 (germline): SGHAT, FQNNGV. For the CDR3, the DNA is TGTGCCAGCAGCTTAGTATCGGGGGGCGCAGGTCGCACTGAAGCTTTCTTT. Protein sequence: CASSLVSGGAGRTEAFF.

The chain combines TRBV6-6 with TRBJ1-3, with D uncertain. V was clipped by 8 bases and J by 0 bases, with 14 bases between them. CDR1 and CDR2 from the germline V gene are MNHNY and SVGAGI (reference sequence). The CDR3 has 15 amino acids. The CDR3 DNA is TGTGCCAGCTTTACAACGGCTAGCTCTGGAAACACCATATATTTT. Translated: CASFTTASSGNTIYF.

The rearrangement uses TRBV15 and TRBJ2-1, with 10 bases that match TRBD2. The ends lost 0 bases at V and 8 bases at J; junction bases unmatched: 16. This CDR3 region has 19 residues. Germline lookup yields CDR1 LNHNV and CDR2 YYDKDF (reference sequence). This CDR3 is CATSRDLSLAGVSPHEQFF. Here the CDR3 DNA reads TGTGCCACCAGCAGAGATCTGTCGCTAGCGGGGGTCTCCCCTCATGAGCAGTTCTTC.

The chain's CDR3 is CAWSYQGASAEAFF. The CDR3 bases are TGTGCCTGGAGTTACCAGGGGGCTTCCGCTGAAGCTTTCTTT. This chain connects TRBV30 to TRBJ1-1; 8 nucleotides match TRBD1. From germline, CDR1 is GTSNPN and CDR2 SVGIG (reference sequence). V shed 2 bases, J shed 6 bases, and the junction held 8 bases outside the gene matches. This CDR3 comprises 14 residues.

The chain uses TRBV14 and TRBJ2-7; maybe TRBD1 (7 bases). The V gene lost 4 bases and the J gene lost 5 bases, with 18 bases spanning the gap. The germline V gene encodes CDR1 SGHDN and CDR2 FVKESK. The CDR3 sequence is 15 residues long. The CDR3 loop reads CASSLRGTDRHEQYF. The CDR3 nucleotides are TGTGCCAGCAGCCTCCGGGGGACAGACCGACACGAGCAGTACTTC.

The chain carries TRBV7-2 and TRBJ1-1; D is unresolved. CDR3 size: 15 residues. V was pared by 0 bases and J by 1 base, with 9 bases between. The germline CDR1 and CDR2 sequences are SGHTA and FQGNSA. The CDR3, as DNA: TGTGCCAGCAGCTTAGCGCCTCGGGGGAACACTGAAGCTTTCTTT. It specifies CASSLAPRGNTEAFF.

V gene TRBV19 combines with J gene TRBJ2-6; D is ambiguous. The CDR3 totals 14 residues. Germline loops: CDR1 LNHDA, CDR2 SQIVND (reference sequence). Trimming left V 3 bases short and J 2 bases short, with 5 bases between. CDR3 region: CASSILAGANVLTF. DNA of the CDR3: TGTGCCAGTAGTATCTTAGCTGGGGCCAACGTCCTGACTTTC.

The V call is TRBV19, the J call TRBJ1-1; 7 bases align to TRBD1. This CDR3 is built from 16 residues. The V gene's germline CDR1 is LNHDA and CDR2 SQIVND (reference sequence). J gave up 4 bases and V 5 bases, and 13 bases lay outside the gene matches. CDR3 sequence reads: CASSVLHRDRGTEAFF. The DNA of the CDR3 is TGTGCCAGTAGTGTACTCCACCGGGACAGAGGCACTGAAGCTTTCTTT.